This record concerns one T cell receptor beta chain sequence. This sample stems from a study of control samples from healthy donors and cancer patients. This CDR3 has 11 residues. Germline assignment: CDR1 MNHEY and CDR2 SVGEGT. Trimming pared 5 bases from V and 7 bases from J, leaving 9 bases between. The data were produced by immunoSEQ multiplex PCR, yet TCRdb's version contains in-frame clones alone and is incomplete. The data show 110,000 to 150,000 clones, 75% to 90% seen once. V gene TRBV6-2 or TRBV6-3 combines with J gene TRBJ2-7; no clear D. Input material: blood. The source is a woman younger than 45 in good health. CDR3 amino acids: CASSTRREQYF. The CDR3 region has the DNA TGTGCCAGCAGTACCCGACGAGAGCAGTACTTC.